The clone carrying this T cell receptor (beta chain) has at least ten counts. The antigen is not known. The time point is: patch test 1, 2 weeks after DPC sensitization. Treatment specified: therapeutic diphenylcyclopropenone sensitization with weekly scalp DPC. This entry comes from a study of human T cells and chemical hapten exposure. At the level of the study: Across the whole study, which lasted around 26 weeks, patients were given diphenylcyclopropenone on the scalp once a week. DPC (0.01%) was patch tested on the upper back and read at 6 days. Study-wide findings and caveats: The study found expanded TCRs formed significantly more large CDR3 similarity clusters than controls.

In the source study's methods: Sample TCR counts, which ranged from roughly 20,000 to 690,600, had a median of approximately 96,000. One entry per CDR3 protein results from TCRdb running MiXCR on the RACE reads. Clone size and V and J calls follow TCRdb, not the original study. The repertoire holds just under 350,000 distinct CDR3 sequences, with roughly 6.9% as singletons. The V gene lost 3 bases and the J gene lost 7 bases, with 10 bases spanning the gap. The CDR3 runs 11 residues. Germline V gene data show CDR1 as DFQATT and CDR2 as SNEGSKA (reference sequence). Sequences were derived from whole blood, sampled in connection with sensitization to the hapten diphenylcyclopropenone (DPC). The receptor comes from a woman between 18 and 29 years old with alopecia areata. Some clones in this sample may be carry-over from other donors' samples. The V gene is TRBV20-1, the J gene TRBJ2-7; tentative D call: TRBD2 (6 bases). The CDR3 spells CSARLAGEQYF. In DNA, the CDR3 is TGCAGTGCTAGGCTCGCGGGGGAGCAGTACTTC.